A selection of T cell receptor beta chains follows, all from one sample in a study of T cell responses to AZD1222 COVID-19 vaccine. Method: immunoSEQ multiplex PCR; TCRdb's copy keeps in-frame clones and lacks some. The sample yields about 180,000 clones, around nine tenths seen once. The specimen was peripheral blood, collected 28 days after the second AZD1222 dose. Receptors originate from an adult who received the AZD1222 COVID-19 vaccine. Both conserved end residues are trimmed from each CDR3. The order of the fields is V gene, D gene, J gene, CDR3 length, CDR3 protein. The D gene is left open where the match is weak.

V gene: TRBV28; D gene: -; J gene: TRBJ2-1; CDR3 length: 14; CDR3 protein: ASSLLGPSSYNEQF
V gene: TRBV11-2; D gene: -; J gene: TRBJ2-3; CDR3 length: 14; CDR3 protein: ASSRPGARGTDTQY
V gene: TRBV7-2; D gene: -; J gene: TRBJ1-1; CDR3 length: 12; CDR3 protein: ASSKNGENTEAF
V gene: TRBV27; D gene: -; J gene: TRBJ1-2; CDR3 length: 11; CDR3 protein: ASSFKGRYGYT
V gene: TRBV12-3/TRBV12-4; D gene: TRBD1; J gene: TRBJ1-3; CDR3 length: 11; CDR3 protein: ASTRDRRNTIY
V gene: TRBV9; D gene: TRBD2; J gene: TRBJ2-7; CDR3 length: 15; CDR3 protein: ASSVTSDAGGFYEQY
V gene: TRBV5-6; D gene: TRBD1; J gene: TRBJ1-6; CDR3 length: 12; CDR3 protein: ASRAGTGNSPLH
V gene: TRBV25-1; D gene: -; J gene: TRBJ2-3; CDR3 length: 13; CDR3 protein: ASSPEGLRTDTQY
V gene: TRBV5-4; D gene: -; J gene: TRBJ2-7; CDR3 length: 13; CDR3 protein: ASSLDRFSGDEQY
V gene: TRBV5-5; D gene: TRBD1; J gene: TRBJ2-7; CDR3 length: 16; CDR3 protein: ASSPVNPGGHRVYEQY
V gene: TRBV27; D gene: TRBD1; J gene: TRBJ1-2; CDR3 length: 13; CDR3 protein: ASSLDREGNYGYT
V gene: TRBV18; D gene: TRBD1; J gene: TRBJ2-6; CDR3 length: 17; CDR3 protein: ASSLFMRQGASGANVLT
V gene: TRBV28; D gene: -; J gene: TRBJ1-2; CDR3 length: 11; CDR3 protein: ASSVGTAYGYT
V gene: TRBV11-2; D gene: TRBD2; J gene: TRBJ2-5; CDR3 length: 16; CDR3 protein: ASNLGTSGVLTKETQY
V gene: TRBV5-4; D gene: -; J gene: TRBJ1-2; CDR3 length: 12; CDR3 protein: ASSPGGVNYGYT
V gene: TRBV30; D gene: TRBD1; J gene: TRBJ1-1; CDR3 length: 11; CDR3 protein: ALNRGPSTEAF
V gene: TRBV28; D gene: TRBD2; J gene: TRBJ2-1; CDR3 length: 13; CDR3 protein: ASSLGTSGYNEQF
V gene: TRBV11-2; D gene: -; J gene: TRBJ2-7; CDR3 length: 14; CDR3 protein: ASSRYSRGPTYEQY
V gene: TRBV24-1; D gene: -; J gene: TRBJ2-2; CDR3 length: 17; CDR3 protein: ATSAPRGVKPGSTGELF
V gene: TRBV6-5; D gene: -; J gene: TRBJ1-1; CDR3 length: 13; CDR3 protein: ASSYSITSNTEAF
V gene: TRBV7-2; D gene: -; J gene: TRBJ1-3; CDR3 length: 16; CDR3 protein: ASSLIGPLSGQDRTIY
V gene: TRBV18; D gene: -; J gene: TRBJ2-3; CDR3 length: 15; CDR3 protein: ASSPPMTRTSTDTQY
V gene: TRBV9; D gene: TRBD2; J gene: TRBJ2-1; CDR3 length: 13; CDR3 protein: ASSVASGSGNEQF
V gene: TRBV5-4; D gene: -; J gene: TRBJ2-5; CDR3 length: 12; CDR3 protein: ASSLDYTGETQY
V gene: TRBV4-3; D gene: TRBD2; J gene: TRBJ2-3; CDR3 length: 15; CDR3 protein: ASSQESSGGFGDTQY
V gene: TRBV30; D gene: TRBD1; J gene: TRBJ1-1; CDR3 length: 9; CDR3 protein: AWGTGGQAF
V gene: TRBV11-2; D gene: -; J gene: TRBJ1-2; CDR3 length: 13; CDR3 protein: ASSLTGHANYGYT
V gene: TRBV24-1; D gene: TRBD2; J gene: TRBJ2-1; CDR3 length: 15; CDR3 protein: ATSDPRRGGGANEQF
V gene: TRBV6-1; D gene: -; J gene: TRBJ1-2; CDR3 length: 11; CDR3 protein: ASSDAGGPLKT
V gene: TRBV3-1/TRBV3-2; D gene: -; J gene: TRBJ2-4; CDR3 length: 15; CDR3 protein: ASSQDLIRGFKNIQY
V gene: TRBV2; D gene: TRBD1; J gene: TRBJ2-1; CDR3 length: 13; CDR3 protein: ASSRDRGSYNEQF
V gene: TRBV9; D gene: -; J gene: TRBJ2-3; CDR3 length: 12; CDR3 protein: ASSGGLSTDTQY
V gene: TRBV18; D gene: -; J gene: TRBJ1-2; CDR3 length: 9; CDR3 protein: ASSPDYGYT
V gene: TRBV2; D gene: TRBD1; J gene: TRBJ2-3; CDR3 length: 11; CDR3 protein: ASTSGGPDTQY
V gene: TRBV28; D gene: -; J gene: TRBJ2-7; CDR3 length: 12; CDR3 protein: ASNKAGYIYEQY
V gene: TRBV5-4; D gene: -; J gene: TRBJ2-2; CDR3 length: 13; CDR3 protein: ASSLGLTNTGELF
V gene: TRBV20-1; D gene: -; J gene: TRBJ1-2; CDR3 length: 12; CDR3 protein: SASKDPGLYGYT
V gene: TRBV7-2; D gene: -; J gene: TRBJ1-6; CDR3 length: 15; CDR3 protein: ASSSRTQGSGDSPLH
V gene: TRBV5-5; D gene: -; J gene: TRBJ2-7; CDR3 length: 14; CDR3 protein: ASSWETRDISYEQY
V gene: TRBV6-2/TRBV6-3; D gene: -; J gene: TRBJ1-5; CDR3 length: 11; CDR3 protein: ASSYNRNQPQH
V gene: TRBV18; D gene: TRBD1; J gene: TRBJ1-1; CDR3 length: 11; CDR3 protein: ASSPTDRGQAF
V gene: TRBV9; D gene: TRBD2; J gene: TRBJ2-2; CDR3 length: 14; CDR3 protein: ASSVIAGGNTGELF
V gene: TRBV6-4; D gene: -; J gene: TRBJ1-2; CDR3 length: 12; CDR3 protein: ASSQDRTNYGYT
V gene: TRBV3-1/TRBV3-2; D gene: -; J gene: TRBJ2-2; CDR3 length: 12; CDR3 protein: ASSQDRVVGELF
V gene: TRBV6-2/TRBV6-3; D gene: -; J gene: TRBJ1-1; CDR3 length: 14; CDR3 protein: ASSSYQLGSNTEAF
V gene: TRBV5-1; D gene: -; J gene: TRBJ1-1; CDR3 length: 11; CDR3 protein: ASSFRSHTEAF
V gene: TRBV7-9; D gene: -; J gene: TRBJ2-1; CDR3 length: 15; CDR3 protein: ASSVKWDLSSYNEQF
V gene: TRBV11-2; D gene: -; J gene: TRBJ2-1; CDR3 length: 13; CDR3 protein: ASSYGQSSYNEQF
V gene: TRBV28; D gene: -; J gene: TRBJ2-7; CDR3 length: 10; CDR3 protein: ASSLSPYEQY
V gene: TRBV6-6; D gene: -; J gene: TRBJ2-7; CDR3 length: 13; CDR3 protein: ASRAQVSSSYEQY
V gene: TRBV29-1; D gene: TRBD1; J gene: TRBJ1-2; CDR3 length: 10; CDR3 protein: SGGQGGIGYT
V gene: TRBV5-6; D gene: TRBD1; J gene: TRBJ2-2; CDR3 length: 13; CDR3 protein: ASSPVDRGSGELF